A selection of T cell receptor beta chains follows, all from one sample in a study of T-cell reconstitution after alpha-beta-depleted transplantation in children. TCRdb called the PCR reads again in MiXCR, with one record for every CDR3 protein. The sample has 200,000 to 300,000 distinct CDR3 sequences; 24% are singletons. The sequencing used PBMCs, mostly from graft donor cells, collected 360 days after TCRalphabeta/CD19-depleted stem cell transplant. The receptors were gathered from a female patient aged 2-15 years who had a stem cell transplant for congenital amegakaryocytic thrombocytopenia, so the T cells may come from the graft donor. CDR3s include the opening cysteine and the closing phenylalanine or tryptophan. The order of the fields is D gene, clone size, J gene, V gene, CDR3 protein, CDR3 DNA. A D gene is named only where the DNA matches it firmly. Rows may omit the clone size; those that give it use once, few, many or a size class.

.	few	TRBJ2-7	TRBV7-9	CASSRRWGEGYEQYF	TGTGCCAGCAGCCGTCGGTGGGGCGAGGGTTACGAGCAGTACTTC
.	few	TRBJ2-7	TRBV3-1	CASSLGAGGRYEQYF	TGTGCCAGCAGCCTGGGAGCAGGGGGGCGGTACGAGCAGTACTTC
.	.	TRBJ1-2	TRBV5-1	CASSLTADYGYTF	TGCGCCAGCAGCTTAACAGCGGACTATGGCTACACCTTC
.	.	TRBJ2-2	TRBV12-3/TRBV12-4	CASSLGPSNTGELFF	TGTGCCAGCAGTTTAGGTCCGTCTAACACCGGGGAGCTGTTTTTT
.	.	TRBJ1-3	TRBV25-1	CASSGVGSGNTIYF	TGTGCCAGCAGTGGTGTGGGCTCTGGAAACACCATATATTTT
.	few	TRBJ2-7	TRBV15	CATSRRRGRGDEQYF	TGTGCCACCAGCAGACGGAGGGGACGAGGTGACGAGCAGTACTTC
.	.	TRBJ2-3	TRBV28	CASGGGAGDTQYF	TGTGCCAGCGGCGGAGGGGCGGGAGATACGCAGTATTTT
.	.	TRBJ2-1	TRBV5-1	CASSWEGAVYNEQFF	TGCGCCAGCAGCTGGGAGGGGGCTGTTTACAATGAGCAGTTCTTC
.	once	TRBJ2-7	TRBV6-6	CASSYSRGPEQYF	TGTGCCAGCAGTTACTCCCGGGGGCCCGAGCAGTACTTC
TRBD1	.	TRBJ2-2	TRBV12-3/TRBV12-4	CASSAHPGTGPVFF	TGTGCCAGCAGTGCCCATCCCGGGACAGGGCCAGTGTTTTTT
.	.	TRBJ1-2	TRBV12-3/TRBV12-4	CASSNTETDGYTF	TGTGCCAGCAGTAATACAGAGACCGATGGCTACACCTTC
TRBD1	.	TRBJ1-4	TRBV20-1	CSALRDRGRPNEKLFF	TGCAGTGCTCTCCGGGACAGGGGGCGGCCTAATGAAAAACTGTTTTTT
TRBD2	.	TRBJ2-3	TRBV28	CASRLAGVFGDTQYF	TGTGCCAGCAGGCTAGCGGGAGTGTTCGGAGATACGCAGTATTTT
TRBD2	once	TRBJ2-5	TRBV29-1	CSVDRDYQETQYF	TGCAGCGTTGACCGGGACTATCAAGAGACCCAGTACTTC
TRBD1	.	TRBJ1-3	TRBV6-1	CASSQGALTGNTIYF	TGTGCCAGCAGCCAGGGGGCCCTTACTGGAAACACCATATATTTT
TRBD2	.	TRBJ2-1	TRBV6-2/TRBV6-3	CASSYSLQTSGGYNEQFF	TGTGCCAGCAGTTACTCGCTTCAGACTAGCGGAGGATACAATGAGCAGTTCTTC
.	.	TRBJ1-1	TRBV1	CTSSPTVEGLDYEAFF	TGCACCAGCAGCCCAACGGTGGAGGGTTTAGATTATGAAGCTTTCTTT
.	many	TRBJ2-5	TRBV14	CASSHHLETQYF	TGTGCCAGCAGCCACCATTTAGAGACCCAGTACTTC
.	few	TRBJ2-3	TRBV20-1	CSARPGCCTDTQYF	TGCAGTGCTCGTCCCGGATGTTGCACAGATACGCAGTATTTT
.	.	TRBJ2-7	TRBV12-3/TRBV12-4	CASSFRLQESHEQYF	TGTGCCAGCAGTTTTCGGCTCCAGGAGAGCCACGAGCAGTACTTC
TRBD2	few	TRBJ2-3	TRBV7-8	CASSLVRGAISTDTQYF	TGTGCCAGCAGCTTAGTGCGGGGGGCGATTAGCACAGATACGCAGTATTTT
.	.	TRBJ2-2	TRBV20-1	CSARTVNTGELFF	TGCAGTGCTAGGACGGTAAACACCGGGGAGCTGTTTTTT
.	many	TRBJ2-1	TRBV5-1	CASSPDSWSSYNEQFF	TGCGCCAGCAGCCCTGACTCCTGGAGCTCCTACAATGAGCAGTTCTTC
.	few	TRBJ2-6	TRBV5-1	CASSPAEGGNSGANVLTF	TGCGCCAGCAGCCCTGCGGAGGGAGGTAACTCTGGGGCCAACGTCCTGACTTTC
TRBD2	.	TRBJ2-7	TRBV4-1	CASRGGNEQYF	TGCGCCAGCAGGGGGGGGAACGAGCAGTACTTC
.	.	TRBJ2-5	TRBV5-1	CASSLETSVGTQYF	TGCGCCAGCAGCTTAGAGACTAGTGTTGGGACCCAGTACTTC
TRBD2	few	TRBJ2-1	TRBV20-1	CSARAGGTKNEQFF	TGCAGTGCTAGAGCGGGAGGGACTAAAAATGAGCAGTTCTTC
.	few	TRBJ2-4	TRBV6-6	CASSYGAQGIQYF	TGTGCCAGCAGTTACGGGGCCCAAGGCATTCAGTACTTC
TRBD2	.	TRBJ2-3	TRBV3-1	CASSPGVAGGVAQYF	TGTGCCAGCAGCCCCGGGGTAGCGGGGGGAGTCGCGCAGTATTTT
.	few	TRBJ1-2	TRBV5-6	CASSLGGRNYGYTF	TGTGCCAGCAGCTTGGGGGGGCGCAACTATGGCTACACCTTC
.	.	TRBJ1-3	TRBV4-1	CASSQVGPAENTIYF	TGCGCCAGCAGCCAAGTCGGCCCGGCTGAAAACACCATATATTTT
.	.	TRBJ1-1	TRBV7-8	CASSFGPLARNTEAFF	TGTGCCAGCAGCTTCGGACCCCTAGCCCGGAACACTGAAGCTTTCTTT
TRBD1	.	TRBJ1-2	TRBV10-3	CAISEAGTGYGYTF	TGTGCCATCAGTGAGGCCGGGACAGGCTATGGCTACACCTTC
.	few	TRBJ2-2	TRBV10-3	CAISEGRRGTELFF	TGTGCCATCAGTGAGGGCAGAAGAGGGACCGAGCTGTTTTTT
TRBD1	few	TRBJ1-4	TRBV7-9	CASSPPIGTVNEKLFF	TGTGCCAGCAGCCCCCCCATAGGGACAGTTAATGAAAAACTGTTTTTT
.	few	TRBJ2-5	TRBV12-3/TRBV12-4	CASSWAGWQETQYF	TGTGCCAGCAGTTGGGCGGGATGGCAAGAGACCCAGTACTTC
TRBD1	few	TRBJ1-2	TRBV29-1	CSVGDRGYGYTF	TGCAGCGTTGGGGACAGGGGCTATGGCTACACCTTC
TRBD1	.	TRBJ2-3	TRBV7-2	CASSLVTGASTDTQYF	TGTGCCAGCAGCTTAGTGACAGGGGCTAGCACAGATACGCAGTATTTT
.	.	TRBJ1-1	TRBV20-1	CSARATVTEAFF	TGCAGTGCTAGAGCGACAGTGACTGAAGCTTTCTTT